Listed here are 4 T cell receptor beta chains from one sample, sequenced in a study of blood T cell repertoires in COVID-19 (dated by TCRdb to 2020 to 2022). To prepare the library, the immunoSEQ multiplex PCR assay was applied. Not all clones reach the TCRdb copy of this immuneACCESS table, which keeps in-frame sequences only. Checked studies attribute under half of the gap to unresolved V genes and leave the rest unexplained. The sample table shows about 180,000 clones, and roughly 86% are seen once. Roughly 7% of the sample goes to the ten largest clones. The sequenced sample consisted of peripheral blood. The receptors stem from a man aged 45-60 years with active or convalescent COVID-19.

This sequence joins TRBV2 and TRBJ2-7; TRBD2 might be the D (7 bases). With 2 bases removed from V and 8 bases from J, the gap between germline ends came to 16 bases. Germline-derived CDR1 and CDR2 are SNHLY and FYNNEI. CDR3 length: 14 amino acids. Here the CDR3 reads CASSEQGRGSQQYF. The CDR3 DNA sequence: TGTGCCAGCAGTGAACAGGGGCGGGGGTCGCAGCAGTACTTC. Supplemented by reference TRBV2 and TRBJ2-7, the full variable domain reads EPEVTQTPSHQVTQMGQEVILRCVPISNHLYFYWYRQILGQKVEFLVSFYNNEISEKSEIFDDQFSVERPDGSNFTLKIRSTKLEDSAMYFCASSEQGRGSQQYFGPGTRLTVT.

V gene TRBV7-9 combines with J gene TRBJ1-4, with D tentatively TRBD1 (5 bases). The V gene lost 0 bases and the J gene lost 4 bases, with 9 bases spanning the gap. The CDR3 covers 15 residues. Germline CDR1 reads SEHNR; CDR2 reads FQNEAQ (reference sequence). Here the CDR3 DNA reads TGTGCCAGCAGCTTAGCGGCTGACAGTAATGAAAAACTGTTTTTT. This gives the protein CASSLAADSNEKLFF. Full variable domain (rest looked up from reference TRBV7-9 and TRBJ1-4): DTGVSQNPRHKITKRGQNVTFRCDPISEHNRLYWYRQTLGQGPEFLTYFQNEAQLEKSRLLSDRFSAERPKGSFSTLEIQRTEQGDSAMYLCASSLAADSNEKLFFGSGTQLSVL.

This clone appeared a few times. This chain uses TRBV30 with TRBJ2-7; the match to TRBD2 covers 9 bases. CDR1 and CDR2 from the germline V gene are GTSNPN and SVGIG (reference sequence). This CDR3 comprises 13 residues. Losses at the gene ends were 8 bases for V and 0 bases for J; bases not matched to a gene: 5. DNA for the CDR3: TGTGCCGCCCGAGCGGGAGGCTCCTACGAGCAGTACTTC. Residues: CAARAGGSYEQYF.

The chain joins TRBV4-3 to TRBJ2-1; 7 positions match TRBD1. Trimming removed 2 bases from V and 4 bases from J; junction bases left unmatched: 5. The CDR3 covers 15 residues. Germline CDR1 and CDR2: LGHNA and YSLEER. The CDR3 region has the DNA TGCGCCAGCAGCCAAAACCGGGACAGATACAATGAGCAGTTCTTC. This translates into CASSQNRDRYNEQFF.